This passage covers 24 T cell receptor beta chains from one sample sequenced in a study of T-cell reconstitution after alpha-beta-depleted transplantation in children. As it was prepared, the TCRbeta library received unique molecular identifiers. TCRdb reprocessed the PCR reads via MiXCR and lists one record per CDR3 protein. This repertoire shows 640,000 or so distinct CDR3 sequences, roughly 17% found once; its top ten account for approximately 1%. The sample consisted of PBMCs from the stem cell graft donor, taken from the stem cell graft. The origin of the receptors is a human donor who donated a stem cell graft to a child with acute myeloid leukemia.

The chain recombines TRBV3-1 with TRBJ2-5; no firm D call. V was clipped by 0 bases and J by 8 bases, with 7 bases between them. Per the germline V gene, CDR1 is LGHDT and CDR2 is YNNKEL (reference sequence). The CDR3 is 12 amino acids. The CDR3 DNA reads TGTGCCAGCAGCCAAGATTCCCGAACCCAGTACTTC. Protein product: CASSQDSRTQYF.

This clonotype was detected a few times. DNA of the CDR3: TGTGCCAGCATCGGACTAGCGGGGGGACTTAGCACAGATACGCAGTATTTT. This sequence encodes CASIGLAGGLSTDTQYF. The chain links TRBV12-3 or TRBV12-4 to TRBJ2-3; TRBD2 aligns across 14 bases. The CDR3 is 17 residues long. J gave up 0 bases and V 7 bases, and 6 bases lay outside the gene matches.

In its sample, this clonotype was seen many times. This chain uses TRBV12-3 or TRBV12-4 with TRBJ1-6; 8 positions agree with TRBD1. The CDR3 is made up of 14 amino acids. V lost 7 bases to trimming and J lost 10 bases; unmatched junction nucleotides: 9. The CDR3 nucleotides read TGTGCCAGCACTCAGGGGGCTTCTCGGTCACCCCTCCACTTT. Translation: CASTQGASRSPLHF.

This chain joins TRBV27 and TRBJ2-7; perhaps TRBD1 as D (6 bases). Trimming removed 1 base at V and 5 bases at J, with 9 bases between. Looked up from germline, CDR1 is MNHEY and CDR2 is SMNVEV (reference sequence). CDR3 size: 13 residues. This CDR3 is CASSLYEGDEQYV. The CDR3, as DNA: TGTGCCAGCAGTTTATACGAGGGGGACGAGCAGTACGTC.

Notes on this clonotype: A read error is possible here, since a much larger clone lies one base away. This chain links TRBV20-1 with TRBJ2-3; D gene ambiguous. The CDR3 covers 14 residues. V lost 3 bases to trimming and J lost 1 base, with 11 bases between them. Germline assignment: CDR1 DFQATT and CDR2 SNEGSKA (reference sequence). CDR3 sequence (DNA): TGCAGTGCTAGGACGCGGCCACGCACAGATACGCAGTATTTT. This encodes CSARTRPRTDTQYF.

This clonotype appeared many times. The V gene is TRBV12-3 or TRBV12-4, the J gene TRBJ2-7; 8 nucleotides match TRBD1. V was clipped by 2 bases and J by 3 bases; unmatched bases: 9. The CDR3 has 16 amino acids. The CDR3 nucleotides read TGTGCCAGCAGTTTAACCTCCGGGACAGGTTTCTACGAGCAGTACTTC. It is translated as CASSLTSGTGFYEQYF.

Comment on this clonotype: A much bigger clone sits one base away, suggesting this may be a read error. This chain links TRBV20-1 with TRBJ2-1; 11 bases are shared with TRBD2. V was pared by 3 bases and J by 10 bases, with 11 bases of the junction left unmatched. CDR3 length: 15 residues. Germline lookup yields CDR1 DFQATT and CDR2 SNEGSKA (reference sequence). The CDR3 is CSASDGSGGDKEQFF. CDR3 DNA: TGCAGTGCTAGCGATGGTAGCGGGGGGGATAAAGAGCAGTTCTTC.

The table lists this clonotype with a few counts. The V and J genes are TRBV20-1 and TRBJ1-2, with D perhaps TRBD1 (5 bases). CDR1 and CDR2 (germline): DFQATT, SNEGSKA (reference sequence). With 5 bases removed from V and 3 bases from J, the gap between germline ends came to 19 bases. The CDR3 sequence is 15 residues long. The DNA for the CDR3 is TGCAGTGCTTTCCGGGGGAGGCGGGGAGACTATGGCTACACCTTC. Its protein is CSAFRGRRGDYGYTF.

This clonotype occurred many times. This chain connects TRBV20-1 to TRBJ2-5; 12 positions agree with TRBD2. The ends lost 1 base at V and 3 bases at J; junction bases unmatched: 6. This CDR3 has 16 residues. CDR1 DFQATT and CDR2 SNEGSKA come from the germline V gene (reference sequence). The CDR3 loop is CSARAQTSGGKETQYF. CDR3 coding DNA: TGCAGTGCTAGAGCTCAGACTAGCGGGGGTAAAGAGACCCAGTACTTC.

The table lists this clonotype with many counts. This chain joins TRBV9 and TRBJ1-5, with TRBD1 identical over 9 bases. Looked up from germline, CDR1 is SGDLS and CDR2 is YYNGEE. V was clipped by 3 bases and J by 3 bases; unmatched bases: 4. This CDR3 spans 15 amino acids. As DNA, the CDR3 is TGTGCCAGCAGCGAGGGGACAGGGCTCAATCAGCCCCAGCATTTT. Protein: CASSEGTGLNQPQHF.

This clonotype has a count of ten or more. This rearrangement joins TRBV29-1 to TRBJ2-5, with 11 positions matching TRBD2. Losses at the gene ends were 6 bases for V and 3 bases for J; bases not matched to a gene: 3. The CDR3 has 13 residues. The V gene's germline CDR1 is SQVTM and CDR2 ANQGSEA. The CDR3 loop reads CSVLTSGEETQYF. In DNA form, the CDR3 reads TGCAGCGTCCTGACTAGCGGGGAAGAGACCCAGTACTTC.

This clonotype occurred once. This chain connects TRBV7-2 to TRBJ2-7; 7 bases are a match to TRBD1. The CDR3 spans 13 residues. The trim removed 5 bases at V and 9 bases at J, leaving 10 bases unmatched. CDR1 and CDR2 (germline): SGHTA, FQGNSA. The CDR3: CASSDPGTAVQYF. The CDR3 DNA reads TGTGCCAGCAGCGATCCCGGGACAGCCGTGCAGTACTTC.

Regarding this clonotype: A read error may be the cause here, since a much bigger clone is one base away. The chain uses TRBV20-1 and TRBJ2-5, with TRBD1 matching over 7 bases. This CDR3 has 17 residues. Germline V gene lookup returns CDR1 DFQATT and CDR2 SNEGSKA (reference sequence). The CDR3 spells CCARPYSGQVYQETQYF. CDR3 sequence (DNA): TGCTGTGCCAGGCCCTACAGTGGACAGGTCTACCAAGAGACCCAGTACTTC.

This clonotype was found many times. The CDR3 nucleotides are TGTGCCAGCAGTTACGAGGGGGGCACCGGGGAGCTGTTTTTT. This codes for CASSYEGGTGELFF. V usage is TRBV6-5 and J usage is TRBJ2-2; D is tentatively TRBD1 or TRBD2 (6 bases each). The germline V and J ends were trimmed by 2 bases and 4 bases, with 8 bases remaining between them. In germline, CDR1 is MNHEY, CDR2 SVGAGI. This CDR3 spans 14 amino acids.

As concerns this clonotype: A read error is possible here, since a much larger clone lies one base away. For the CDR3, the DNA is TGTGCCAGCGGCGCGGGGGCAGATACGCAGTATTTT. This gives the protein CASGAGADTQYF. This rearrangement joins TRBV7-8 to TRBJ2-3, with 7 bases fitting TRBD2. CDR1 and CDR2 (germline): SGHVS, FQNEAQ. V shed 8 bases and J 4 bases; nucleotides not matched to a gene: 3. The CDR3 sequence is 12 residues long.

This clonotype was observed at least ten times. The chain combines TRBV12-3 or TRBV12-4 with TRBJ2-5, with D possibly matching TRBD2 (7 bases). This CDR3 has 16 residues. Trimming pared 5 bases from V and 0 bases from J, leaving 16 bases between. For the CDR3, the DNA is TGTGCCAGCAGTCCCGGGGGGTCAGGGGACCAAGAGACCCAGTACTTC. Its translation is CASSPGGSGDQETQYF.

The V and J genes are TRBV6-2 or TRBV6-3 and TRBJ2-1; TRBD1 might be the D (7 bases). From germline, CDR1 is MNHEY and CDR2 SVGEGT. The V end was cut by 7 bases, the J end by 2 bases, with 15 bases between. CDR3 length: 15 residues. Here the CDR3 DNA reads TGTGCCAGCACCGCCGGGGGACAGCCCTACAATGAGCAGTTCTTC. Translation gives CASTAGGQPYNEQFF.

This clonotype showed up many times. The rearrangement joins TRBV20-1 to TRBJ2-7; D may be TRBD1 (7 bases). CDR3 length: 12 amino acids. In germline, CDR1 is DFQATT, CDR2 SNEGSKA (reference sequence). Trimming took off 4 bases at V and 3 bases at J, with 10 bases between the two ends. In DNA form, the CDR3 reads TGCAGTGCTAACAGGGGAGGCTACGAGCAGTACTTC. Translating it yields CSANRGGYEQYF.

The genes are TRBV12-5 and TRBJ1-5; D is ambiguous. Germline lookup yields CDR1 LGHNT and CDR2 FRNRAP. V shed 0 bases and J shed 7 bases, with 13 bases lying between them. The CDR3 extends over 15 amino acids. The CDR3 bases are TGTGCTAGTGGTTTGGTACTCGGCAGTATCCAGCCCCAGCATTTT. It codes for CASGLVLGSIQPQHF.

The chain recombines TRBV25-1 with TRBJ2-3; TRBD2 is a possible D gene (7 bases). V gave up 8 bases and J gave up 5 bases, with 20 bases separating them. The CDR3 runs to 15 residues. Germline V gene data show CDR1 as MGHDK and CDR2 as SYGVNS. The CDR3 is CASSIGGGRIDTQYF. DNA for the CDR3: TGTGCCAGCTCCATAGGGGGGGGGCGCATAGATACGCAGTATTTT. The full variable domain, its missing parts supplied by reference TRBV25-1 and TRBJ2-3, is EADIYQTPRYLVIGTGKKITLECSQTMGHDKMYWYQQDPGMELHLIHYSYGVNSTEKGDLSSESTVSRIRTEHFPLTLESARPSHTSQYLCASSIGGGRIDTQYFGPGTRLTVL.

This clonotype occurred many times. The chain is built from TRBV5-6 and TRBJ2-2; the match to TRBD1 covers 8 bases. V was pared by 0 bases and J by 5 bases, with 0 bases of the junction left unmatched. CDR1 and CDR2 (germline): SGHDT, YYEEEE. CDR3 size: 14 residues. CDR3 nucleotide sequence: TGTGCCAGCAGCTTGGGGACAGGGACCGGGGAGCTGTTTTTT. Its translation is CASSLGTGTGELFF.

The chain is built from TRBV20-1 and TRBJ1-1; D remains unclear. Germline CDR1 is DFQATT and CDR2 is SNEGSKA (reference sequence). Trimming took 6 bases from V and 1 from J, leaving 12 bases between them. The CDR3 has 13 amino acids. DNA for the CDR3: TGCAGTGCCACCAGAGGCCCGAACACTGAAGCTTTCTTT. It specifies CSATRGPNTEAFF.

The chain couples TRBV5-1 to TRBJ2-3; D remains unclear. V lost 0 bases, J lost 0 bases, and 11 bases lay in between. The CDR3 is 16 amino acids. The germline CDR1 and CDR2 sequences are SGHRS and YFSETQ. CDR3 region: CASSLGHSTSTDTQYF. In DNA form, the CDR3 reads TGCGCCAGCAGCTTGGGTCACAGTACCAGCACAGATACGCAGTATTTT.

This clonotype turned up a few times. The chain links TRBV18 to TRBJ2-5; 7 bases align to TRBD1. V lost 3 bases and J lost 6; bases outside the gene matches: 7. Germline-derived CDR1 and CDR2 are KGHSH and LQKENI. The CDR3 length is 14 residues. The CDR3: CASSPPGQKKTQYF. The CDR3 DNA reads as TGTGCCAGCTCACCTCCGGGACAGAAGAAGACCCAGTACTTC.